This record looks at one T cell receptor beta chain sequence and its context. Its antigen is not known. The sample belongs to a study of beta chain features in type 1 diabetes. Expressed TCRB transcripts were sequenced because the entire RNA isolate underwent reverse transcription. Assay: immunoSEQ multiplex PCR; the TCRdb copy retains only in-frame clones and omits some. Found here are around 360,000 clones, over 10% of them singletons; the top ten hold about 0.01%. CDR1 is GTSNPN, CDR2 SVGIG, per germline (reference sequence). This CDR3 comprises 18 residues. Trimming stripped 2 bases from V and 4 bases from J, with 21 bases between. Study-level results: Moderate but significant shortening of TCRB CDR3s was recorded in all four CD4+ subsets from Type 1 diabetes patients.

The source material was naive CD4+ T cells from blood. The rearrangement joins TRBV30 to TRBJ2-6; perhaps TRBD2 as D (7 bases). This clonotype was obtained from a woman between 18 and 30 years old with type 1 diabetes. The CDR3 loop is CAWSPHLGGRAGANVLTF. The CDR3 coding sequence is TGTGCCTGGAGTCCTCACCTGGGGGGGCGCGCCGGGGCCAACGTCCTGACTTTC.